The 11 T cell receptor beta chains below all came from one sample that was sequenced in a study of T cells in Graves' hyperthyroidism and ophthalmopathy. From RNA transcripts, TCR beta CDR3 regions were amplified. Using the HTBI primer set, a first-round RT-PCR was run on the TCR CDR3. Using its own MiXCR run on the multiplex PCR reads, TCRdb lists one record per CDR3 protein. The data contain 360,000 or so distinct CDR3 sequences, 15% to 20% of them singletons. What was sequenced was blood. The source is a woman aged 40 to 55 with Graves' ophthalmopathy.

In this sample, this clonotype turned up many times. The DNA for the CDR3 is TGTGCCAGCAGCCCTGCGGGGGCCGCCGGACGTGGGAAAGAGACCCAGTACTTC. Encoded protein: CASSPAGAAGRGKETQYF. The chain has TRBV28 and TRBJ2-5, with D tentatively TRBD2 (7 bases). V was cut by 6 bases and J by 3 bases, with 26 bases left in between. This CDR3 has 18 residues. Looked up from germline, CDR1 is MDHEN and CDR2 is SYDVKM.

This clonotype was seen many times. The V call is TRBV6-5, the J call TRBJ2-2; D uncertain. The length of the CDR3 is 15 residues. Germline assignment: CDR1 MNHEY and CDR2 SVGAGI. V lost 0 bases, J lost 5 bases, and 10 bases lay in between. The chain's CDR3 is CASSYSNLGTGELFF. The CDR3 DNA sequence: TGTGCCAGCAGTTACTCCAATTTAGGGACCGGGGAGCTGTTTTTT.

As regards this clonotype: Given a much more abundant clone one base away, this may be a read error. The J gene is TRBJ2-7, the V gene TRBV19, with a possible D match to TRBD2 (5 bases). Germline V gives CDR1 LNHDA, CDR2 SQIVND (reference sequence). V was pared by 4 bases and J by 1 base, with 17 bases between. The length of the CDR3 is 16 residues. CDR3 bases: TGTGCCAGTAGTACCTTCCGGGAAGACGCTTCCTACGAGCAGTACTTC. It specifies CASSTFREDASYEQYF.

This clonotype appeared many times. The chain is built from TRBV27 and TRBJ2-2; D uncertain. Germline V gene lookup returns CDR1 MNHEY and CDR2 SMNVEV (reference sequence). The CDR3 extends over 14 amino acids. V lost 3 bases and J 2 bases, leaving 7 bases between the germline ends. CDR3 region: CASSFWANTGELFF. In nucleotides, the CDR3 is TGTGCCAGCAGTTTTTGGGCTAACACCGGGGAGCTGTTTTTT.

This clonotype was detected many times. This chain connects TRBV5-1 to TRBJ2-5; D call uncertain. The CDR3 loop spans 14 amino acids. Trimming took 1 base from V and 1 from J, leaving 8 bases between them. Germline V gene sequence: CDR1 SGHRS, CDR2 YFSETQ. The DNA of the CDR3 is TGCGCCAGCAGCTTGCTTAGGTCCCAAGAGACCCAGTACTTC. Translation gives CASSLLRSQETQYF. The complete variable domain, with remaining parts taken from reference TRBV5-1 and TRBJ2-5, reads KAGVTQTPRYLIKTRGQQVTLSCSPISGHRSVSWYQQTPGQGLQFLFEYFSETQRNKGNFPGRFSGRQFSNSRSEMNVSTLELGDSALYLCASSLLRSQETQYFGPGTRLLVL.

This rearrangement joins TRBV2 to TRBJ1-1; D is uncertain. The ends were cut back, 8 bases at V and 3 bases at J, with 7 bases in the middle. The CDR3 runs to 11 residues. From germline, CDR1 is SNHLY and CDR2 FYNNEI. CDR3 coding DNA: TGTGCCAGCCCGGGCTACACTGAAGCTTTCTTT. Its translation: CASPGYTEAFF.

At least ten counts were recorded for this clonotype. The chain carries TRBV27 and TRBJ2-7; 7 bases are shared with TRBD1. V shed 9 bases, J shed 1 base, and the junction held 9 bases outside the gene matches. This CDR3 spans 14 amino acids. The germline V gene encodes CDR1 MNHEY and CDR2 SMNVEV (reference sequence). The CDR3 DNA is TGTGCCAGTTGGGGACCGGACAGGTCCTACGAGCAGTACTTC. It codes for CASWGPDRSYEQYF.

The J gene is TRBJ2-7, the V gene TRBV29-1, with TRBD1 identical over 11 bases. CDR3 length equals 14 residues. Germline V gene data show CDR1 as SQVTM and CDR2 as ANQGSEA. The J segment lost 6 bases and the V segment lost 7 bases, leaving 11 bases of the junction unmatched. The CDR3 DNA sequence: TGCAGCGCGATCCGGGACAGGGGGTCGGGCGAGCAGTACTTC. Encoded protein: CSAIRDRGSGEQYF.

This clonotype was observed at least ten times. The V and J genes are TRBV5-1 and TRBJ2-7, with D possibly being TRBD2 (6 bases). This CDR3 spans 15 amino acids. The ends were cut back, 3 bases at V and 4 bases at J, with 17 bases in the middle. Germline lookup yields CDR1 SGHRS and CDR2 YFSETQ. CDR3: CASSWDPGSMYEQYF. CDR3 DNA: TGCGCCAGCAGCTGGGACCCCGGGAGCATGTACGAGCAGTACTTC.

This clonotype has ten or more counts. V is TRBV30 and J is TRBJ1-1; TRBD1 matches at 8 bases. The V gene's germline CDR1 is GTSNPN and CDR2 SVGIG (reference sequence). The CDR3 contains 14 residues. V lost 5 bases and J lost 5; bases outside the gene matches: 10. The CDR3 here is CAWGPDREETEAFF. In DNA, the CDR3 is TGTGCCTGGGGACCGGACAGGGAGGAGACTGAAGCTTTCTTT.

This clonotype was counted at least ten times. V and J are TRBV5-1 and TRBJ2-2, with 7 bases lining up with TRBD1. V shed 7 bases and J 3 bases; nucleotides not matched to a gene: 3. The V gene's germline CDR1 is SGHRS and CDR2 YFSETQ. There are 13 residues in the CDR3. The DNA for the CDR3 is TGCGCCAGCCCGGGACAGTACACCGGGGAGCTGTTTTTT. Translating gives CASPGQYTGELFF. The entire variable domain, with the rest obtained from reference TRBV5-1 and TRBJ2-2, is as follows: KAGVTQTPRYLIKTRGQQVTLSCSPISGHRSVSWYQQTPGQGLQFLFEYFSETQRNKGNFPGRFSGRQFSNSRSEMNVSTLELGDSALYLCASPGQYTGELFFGEGSRLTVL.